The clone carrying this T cell receptor (beta chain) was seen more than once but under ten times. These data belong to a study of T cells in Graves' hyperthyroidism and ophthalmopathy. This CDR3 comprises 15 residues. Trimming took 3 bases from V and 4 from J; bases not matched to a gene: 7. Germline assignment: CDR1 SGHVS and CDR2 FNYEAQ. RNA transcripts yielded amplified TCR beta CDR3 regions. An initial round of RT-PCR targeting the TCR CDR3 relied on the HTBI primer set. One entry per CDR3 protein results from TCRdb running MiXCR on the multiplex PCR reads. The table has approximately 610,000 distinct CDR3 sequences, 16% seen once; the top ten hold 15% to 20%.

The clonotype was recovered from a woman under 30 with Graves' hyperthyroidism. V and J are TRBV7-6 and TRBJ2-7; 9 bases align to TRBD1. The sample consisted of blood. The CDR3 bases are TGTGCCAGCAGCTTTCAAGTGGACAGGGGTTACGAGCAGTACTTC. Encoded protein: CASSFQVDRGYEQYF.